The 3 T cell receptor beta chains in this list originate from one sample, sequenced in a study of shared clonotypes between healthy human individuals. Clones were read by immunoSEQ multiplex PCR, and TCRdb kept only the in-frame ones, dropping some. The sample yields some 92,000 clones, less than 50% seen once. Sequencing was performed on PBMCs. Receptors originate from a woman between 40 and 50 years old in good health. Some clones in this sample may be carry-over from other donors' samples.

This clone was picked up one time. The rearrangement uses TRBV7-2 and TRBJ1-6, with 9 bases that match TRBD1. In germline, CDR1 is SGHTA, CDR2 FQGNSA. CDR3 size: 16 residues. The V and J ends lost 5 bases and 5 bases, in that order; junction bases with no gene match: 7. The chain's CDR3 is CASSRTGATDNSPLHF. The CDR3 DNA follows: TGTGCCAGCAGCCGGACAGGGGCCACCGATAATTCACCCCTCCACTTT.

The J gene is TRBJ2-2, the V gene TRBV6-4, with 7 bases lining up with TRBD2. V lost 3 bases, J lost 2 bases, and 3 bases stayed unmatched. CDR1 is MRHNA, CDR2 SNTAGT, per germline. This CDR3 contains 15 residues. The CDR3 is CASSEAGPNTGELFF. DNA of the CDR3: TGTGCCAGCAGTGAAGCGGGACCTAACACCGGGGAGCTGTTTTTT.

This clone was observed many times. The chain is built from TRBV18 and TRBJ2-7, with D tentatively TRBD1 or TRBD2 (5 bases each). V lost 2 bases and J lost 3, with 5 bases in between. CDR3 length: 12 residues. Germline V gene lookup returns CDR1 KGHSH and CDR2 LQKENI. The CDR3 reads CASSPGGYEQYF. The CDR3 DNA reads as TGTGCCAGCTCACCAGGGGGCTACGAGCAGTACTTC.